The 23 T cell receptor beta chains presented below share a single source sample, sequenced in a study of blood T cell repertoires in COVID-19. The table came from immunoSEQ multiplex PCR; TCRdb's copy has only in-frame clones and leaves some out. The sample includes roughly 250,000 clones, 82% of them seen just once. The sample taken for sequencing was peripheral blood. All receptors derive from a woman in her sixties or seventies with active or convalescent COVID-19.

The J gene is TRBJ1-4, the V gene TRBV7-9, with 8 bases matching TRBD1. The V and J ends lost 5 bases and 4 bases, in that order; junction bases with no gene match: 6. Germline CDR1 is SEHNR and CDR2 is FQNEAQ (reference sequence). The CDR3 extends over 15 amino acids. The CDR3, as DNA: TGTGCCAGCAGCGCCCAGGGGGCGTTTAATGAAAAACTGTTTTTT. This encodes CASSAQGAFNEKLFF.

This rearrangement joins TRBV6-2 or TRBV6-3 to TRBJ2-2; 8 bases line up with TRBD1. Germline-derived CDR1 and CDR2 are MNHEY and SVGEGT. J was trimmed by 6 bases and V by 5 bases; bases with no gene match: 5. This CDR3 region has 14 residues. The DNA for the CDR3 is TGTGCCAGCAGTCCAGGGGGCTTCTCCGGGGAGCTGTTTTTT. Its translation is CASSPGGFSGELFF.

This chain connects TRBV7-2 to TRBJ1-2; D gene ambiguous. Trimming shortened V by 0 bases and J by 0 bases, and 5 bases separated the two germline ends. Germline V gene sequence: CDR1 SGHTA, CDR2 FQGNSA. The CDR3 has 14 amino acids. The CDR3 loop is CASSLASANYGYTF. The CDR3 nucleotides are TGTGCCAGCAGCTTAGCGTCAGCTAACTATGGCTACACCTTC.

V and J are TRBV4-1 and TRBJ2-3; TRBD2 might be the D (6 bases). The ends were cut back, 3 bases at V and 0 bases at J, with 13 bases in the middle. This CDR3 is 16 amino acids long. Per the germline V gene, CDR1 is MGHRA and CDR2 is YSYEKL. The CDR3: CASSHVGGVSTDTQYF. The CDR3 DNA is TGCGCCAGCAGCCATGTGGGGGGAGTTAGCACAGATACGCAGTATTTT.

This clone was detected a few times. This chain links TRBV30 with TRBJ1-2, with 9 bases fitting TRBD1. The J segment lost 5 bases and the V segment lost 5 bases, leaving 3 bases of the junction unmatched. This CDR3 contains 12 residues. Germline loops: CDR1 GTSNPN, CDR2 SVGIG (reference sequence). The CDR3 sequence: CAWRGTGYGYTF. The CDR3 nucleotides read TGTGCCTGGCGAGGGACAGGGTATGGCTACACCTTC.

This rearrangement joins TRBV2 to TRBJ1-6; 8 bases map to TRBD1. The CDR3 runs 14 residues. Unmatched junction bases numbered 4, after V lost 5 bases and J lost 7 bases. The germline CDR1 and CDR2 sequences are SNHLY and FYNNEI. The CDR3 sequence: CASSPDRVNSPLHF. CDR3 DNA: TGTGCCAGCAGTCCGGACAGGGTAAATTCACCCCTCCACTTT.

The chain carries TRBV3-1 (or the pseudogene TRBV3-2) and TRBJ2-7, with D unresolved. Germline lookup yields CDR1 LGHDT and CDR2 YNNKEL (reference sequence). The CDR3 is 14 amino acids. The V gene lost 0 bases and the J gene lost 2 bases, with 8 bases spanning the gap. The CDR3 DNA follows: TGTGCCAGCAGCCAAGAACGAGCCCCCTACGAGCAGTACTTC. Protein product: CASSQERAPYEQYF.

The rearrangement joins TRBV5-1 to TRBJ1-1; 8 positions agree with TRBD1. The CDR3 sequence is 15 residues long. Looked up from germline, CDR1 is SGHRS and CDR2 is YFSETQ. V shed 4 bases and J 0 bases; nucleotides not matched to a gene: 5. The CDR3: CASSPDRALNTEAFF. Written as DNA, the CDR3 is TGCGCCAGCAGCCCGGACAGGGCCCTGAACACTGAAGCTTTCTTT.

V usage is TRBV12-3 or TRBV12-4 and J usage is TRBJ1-2; D uncertain. The CDR3 is made up of 12 amino acids. Trimming cost V 5 bases and J 5 bases, with 9 bases left between them. This CDR3 is CASSTPTYGYTF. The DNA of the CDR3 is TGTGCCAGCAGTACCCCTACTTATGGCTACACCTTC.

The rearrangement links TRBV7-8 to TRBJ1-6; TRBD1 is a possible D gene (5 bases). The germline CDR1 and CDR2 sequences are SGHVS and FQNEAQ. Trimming stripped 5 bases from V and 6 bases from J, with 11 bases between. The CDR3 spans 14 residues. In nucleotides, the CDR3 is TGTGCCAGCAGCAACAGGTGGGGTAATTCACCCCTCCACTTT. Amino acids: CASSNRWGNSPLHF.

This clone appeared once. The chain is built from TRBV9 and TRBJ2-7, with 8 bases identical to TRBD1. This CDR3 has 14 residues. Germline-derived CDR1 and CDR2 are SGDLS and YYNGEE. The V segment lost 3 bases and the J segment 5 bases; nucleotides outside the gene matches: 7. The CDR3 sequence is CASSERTGFDEQYF. CDR3 in DNA: TGTGCCAGCAGCGAGCGGACAGGGTTTGACGAGCAGTACTTC.

The rearrangement links TRBV4-3 to TRBJ2-6; maybe TRBD1 (5 bases). Trimming took off 2 bases at V and 0 bases at J, with 5 bases between the two ends. Per the germline V gene, CDR1 is LGHNA and CDR2 is YSLEER. The CDR3 consists of 15 residues. CDR3 sequence reads: CASSQRGSGANVLTF. For the CDR3, the DNA is TGCGCCAGCAGCCAAAGGGGCTCTGGGGCCAACGTCCTGACTTTC.

The chain links TRBV30 to TRBJ1-4; tentatively, D is TRBD1 (6 bases). The CDR3 loop spans 12 amino acids. V dropped 4 bases and J dropped 7 bases, with 10 bases sitting between them. Germline CDR1 and CDR2: GTSNPN and SVGIG (reference sequence). CDR3 residues: CAWNREGEKLFF. The DNA for the CDR3 is TGTGCCTGGAACAGGGAAGGTGAAAAACTGTTTTTT.

Only one count was recorded for this clone. The genes are TRBV7-6 and TRBJ2-5; a possible D gene is TRBD1 (5 bases). V was cut by 4 bases and J by 4 bases, with 16 bases left in between. The V gene's germline CDR1 is SGHVS and CDR2 FNYEAQ. CDR3 size: 15 residues. CDR3 loop: CASSSNLGRGETQYF. The DNA for the CDR3 is TGTGCCAGCAGCTCGAACTTGGGGCGAGGAGAGACCCAGTACTTC.

The J gene is TRBJ1-3, the V gene TRBV20-1; no clear D gene. Trimming removed 5 bases at V and 4 bases at J, with 6 bases between. There are 11 residues in the CDR3. Germline loops: CDR1 DFQATT, CDR2 SNEGSKA (reference sequence). The CDR3 region is CSARSGNTIYF. The CDR3 bases are TGCAGTGCTCGGTCGGGAAACACCATATATTTT.

This rearrangement joins TRBV3-1 (or the pseudogene TRBV3-2) to TRBJ2-4, with 10 nucleotides matching TRBD1. J was trimmed by 1 base and V by 4 bases; bases with no gene match: 10. From germline, CDR1 is LGHDT and CDR2 YNNKEL (reference sequence). The CDR3 has 18 amino acids. The CDR3 reads CASSLDYPGQGAKNIQYF. As DNA, the CDR3 is TGTGCCAGCAGCCTTGACTATCCGGGACAGGGGGCCAAAAACATTCAGTACTTC.

This chain links TRBV6-5 with TRBJ2-3; 8 bases match TRBD2. Germline-derived CDR1 and CDR2 are MNHEY and SVGAGI. Losses at the gene ends were 8 bases for V and 2 bases for J; bases not matched to a gene: 9. This CDR3 has 15 residues. CDR3 sequence (DNA): TGTGCCAGCGCTACCCATAGCGGGGACACAGATACGCAGTATTTT. Protein product: CASATHSGDTDTQYF.

This chain joins TRBV27 and TRBJ2-2, with no clear D. The V gene lost 7 bases and the J gene lost 1 base, with 10 bases spanning the gap. The CDR3 is 14 amino acids. The germline V gene encodes CDR1 MNHEY and CDR2 SMNVEV (reference sequence). Here the CDR3 reads CASTTTGNTGELFF. CDR3 DNA: TGTGCCAGCACCACGACGGGGAACACCGGGGAGCTGTTTTTT.

V and J are TRBV18 and TRBJ2-7, with D perhaps TRBD1 (6 bases). The CDR3 length is 14 residues. The V gene lost 4 bases and the J gene lost 3 bases, with 13 bases spanning the gap. The germline gives CDR1 KGHSH, CDR2 LQKENI. The CDR3 nucleotides read TGTGCCAGCTCACGGGCAACAGGGTTCTACGAGCAGTACTTC. Encoded protein: CASSRATGFYEQYF.

The rearrangement joins TRBV27 to TRBJ1-1; D is unclear. Germline V gene data show CDR1 as MNHEY and CDR2 as SMNVEV (reference sequence). The CDR3 has 13 residues. V was pared by 5 bases and J by 4 bases, with 11 bases between. CDR3 DNA sequence: TGTGCCAGCAGTACCGAGGAGGGCACTGAAGCTTTCTTT. It encodes CASSTEEGTEAFF.

This clone was seen just once. This chain connects TRBV11-2 to TRBJ1-6; TRBD1 matches 9 bases. V shed 4 bases, J shed 6 bases, and the junction held 4 bases outside the gene matches. From germline, CDR1 is SGHAT and CDR2 FQNNGV. The CDR3 is made up of 15 amino acids. The CDR3 nucleotides are TGTGCCAGCAGCTCCTGGACAGGGGTTAATTCACCCCTCCACTTT. This translates into CASSSWTGVNSPLHF.

The chain has TRBV18 and TRBJ1-1; 10 positions agree with TRBD1. Germline V CDR1 and CDR2: KGHSH, LQKENI. V shed 3 bases and J 4 bases; nucleotides not matched to a gene: 8. This CDR3 is 16 amino acids long. The CDR3 bases are TGTGCCAGCTCACCTCGGACAGGGGGGCAGGGCACTGAAGCTTTCTTT. It translates to CASSPRTGGQGTEAFF.

The chain combines TRBV11-3 with TRBJ2-7, with no clear D. The CDR3 spans 12 residues. Trimming stripped 5 bases from V and 0 bases from J, with 5 bases between. Germline lookup yields CDR1 SGHNT and CDR2 YENEEA. The CDR3 loop reads CASSDNSYEQYF. The DNA of the CDR3 is TGTGCCAGCAGCGACAACTCCTACGAGCAGTACTTC.